A selection of T cell receptor beta chains follows, all from one sample in a study of CD8 T cells in ankylosing spondylitis. TCRdb itself ran the 5' RACE reads through MiXCR, one entry per CDR3 protein. The table has about 440,000 distinct CDR3 sequences, 17% seen once. Sequencing input: blood, either unsorted or a sorted T cell fraction (not recorded which). These receptors were collected from a male donor with ankylosing spondylitis. Both conserved end residues are part of each CDR3. The D gene is left open where the match is weak. Rows may omit the clone size; those that give it use once, few, many or a size class.

J gene: TRBJ2-7; V gene: TRBV2; D gene: -; clone size: -; CDR3 protein: CASRRPGDSYEQYF; CDR3 DNA: TGTGCCAGCAGGCGCCCCGGGGACTCCTACGAGCAGTACTTC
J gene: TRBJ2-7; V gene: TRBV11-2; D gene: -; clone size: -; CDR3 protein: CASRESGRNSYEQYF; CDR3 DNA: TGTGCCAGCAGGGAAAGTGGGCGTAACTCCTACGAGCAGTACTTC
J gene: TRBJ2-1; V gene: TRBV11-2; D gene: TRBD2; clone size: few; CDR3 protein: CASSLDAGAGGVSSYNEQFF; CDR3 DNA: TGTGCCAGCAGCTTAGATGCGGGAGCGGGGGGGGTTAGCTCCTACAATGAGCAGTTCTTC
J gene: TRBJ1-2; V gene: TRBV2; D gene: -; clone size: few; CDR3 protein: CASSELGKNYGYTF; CDR3 DNA: TGTGCCAGCAGTGAACTGGGGAAAAACTATGGCTACACCTTC
J gene: TRBJ2-5; V gene: TRBV2; D gene: -; clone size: few; CDR3 protein: CASSGQNQETQYF; CDR3 DNA: TGTGCCAGCAGTGGACAGAACCAAGAGACCCAGTACTTC
J gene: TRBJ2-1; V gene: TRBV5-4; D gene: TRBD1; clone size: -; CDR3 protein: CASSQGGLFNEQFF; CDR3 DNA: TGTGCCAGCAGCCAAGGGGGCCTATTCAATGAGCAGTTCTTC
J gene: TRBJ2-3; V gene: TRBV7-2; D gene: -; clone size: -; CDR3 protein: CASSSFADTQYF; CDR3 DNA: TGTGCCAGCAGCTCTTTTGCAGATACGCAGTATTTT
J gene: TRBJ2-1; V gene: TRBV20-1; D gene: -; clone size: -; CDR3 protein: CSAARDLSRNEQFF; CDR3 DNA: TGCAGTGCAGCCCGCGACCTCTCTCGGAATGAGCAGTTCTTC
J gene: TRBJ1-4; V gene: TRBV20-1; D gene: TRBD1; clone size: few; CDR3 protein: CSASPGQHNEKLFF; CDR3 DNA: TGCAGTGCTAGCCCGGGACAGCATAATGAAAAACTGTTTTTT
J gene: TRBJ2-3; V gene: TRBV7-2; D gene: -; clone size: few; CDR3 protein: CASSLASRRAVDTQYF; CDR3 DNA: TGTGCCAGCAGCTTAGCGAGCAGGCGGGCAGTAGATACGCAGTATTTT
J gene: TRBJ2-3; V gene: TRBV20-1; D gene: TRBD2; clone size: -; CDR3 protein: CSATAGRGSGARDTQYF; CDR3 DNA: TGCAGTGCCACGGCCGGTCGCGGTAGCGGGGCGAGAGATACGCAGTATTTT
J gene: TRBJ2-1; V gene: TRBV5-1; D gene: TRBD1; clone size: -; CDR3 protein: CASSPGTGEGNEQFF; CDR3 DNA: TGCGCCAGCAGCCCCGGGACAGGGGAGGGCAATGAGCAGTTCTTC
J gene: TRBJ2-4; V gene: TRBV21-1; D gene: -; clone size: few; CDR3 protein: CASSKRPRTHIQYF; CDR3 DNA: TGTGCCAGCAGCAAACGGCCCCGGACACACATTCAGTACTTC
J gene: TRBJ2-1; V gene: TRBV7-2; D gene: -; clone size: many; CDR3 protein: CASSLAIGYNEQFF; CDR3 DNA: TGTGCCAGCAGCTTAGCGATAGGGTACAATGAGCAGTTCTTC
J gene: TRBJ2-3; V gene: TRBV12-3/TRBV12-4; D gene: TRBD2; clone size: many; CDR3 protein: CASSQGLADTQYF; CDR3 DNA: TGTGCCAGCAGTCAGGGACTAGCAGATACGCAGTATTTT
J gene: TRBJ1-4; V gene: TRBV6-5; D gene: -; clone size: few; CDR3 protein: CASSYPPGTSNNEKLFF; CDR3 DNA: TGTGCCAGCAGTTATCCACCCGGGACGAGTAATAATGAAAAACTGTTTTTT
J gene: TRBJ2-3; V gene: TRBV20-1; D gene: -; clone size: many; CDR3 protein: CSAILGRGFNTDTQYF; CDR3 DNA: TGCAGTGCTATCCTAGGGAGGGGGTTCAACACAGATACGCAGTATTTT
J gene: TRBJ2-1; V gene: TRBV12-3/TRBV12-4; D gene: -; clone size: -; CDR3 protein: CASSLGAGVNNEQFF; CDR3 DNA: TGTGCCAGCAGTTTAGGGGCTGGGGTTAACAATGAGCAGTTCTTC
J gene: TRBJ2-7; V gene: TRBV5-1; D gene: -; clone size: -; CDR3 protein: CASSLAATYSYEQYF; CDR3 DNA: TGCGCCAGCAGCTTGGCGGCAACTTACTCCTACGAGCAGTACTTC
J gene: TRBJ2-1; V gene: TRBV7-3; D gene: -; clone size: -; CDR3 protein: CASSLLKGSYNEQFF; CDR3 DNA: TGTGCCAGCAGCTTATTGAAGGGCTCCTACAATGAGCAGTTCTTC
J gene: TRBJ1-1; V gene: TRBV6-2/TRBV6-3; D gene: -; clone size: -; CDR3 protein: CASTEPVLQVTEAFF; CDR3 DNA: TGTGCCAGCACCGAACCGGTACTCCAAGTCACTGAAGCTTTCTTT
J gene: TRBJ1-1; V gene: TRBV20-1; D gene: -; clone size: many; CDR3 protein: CSASARGPGLNTEAFF; CDR3 DNA: TGCAGTGCTAGCGCCCGGGGCCCCGGACTGAACACTGAAGCTTTCTTT
J gene: TRBJ2-1; V gene: TRBV5-1; D gene: TRBD1; clone size: many; CDR3 protein: CASSYQYRGPDEQFF; CDR3 DNA: TGCGCCAGCAGCTACCAGTACAGGGGGCCGGATGAGCAGTTCTTC
J gene: TRBJ1-6; V gene: TRBV5-1; D gene: -; clone size: -; CDR3 protein: CASSLGWGNSPLHF; CDR3 DNA: TGCGCCAGCAGCTTGGGTTGGGGGAATTCACCCCTCCACTTT
J gene: TRBJ2-3; V gene: TRBV20-1; D gene: TRBD2; clone size: -; CDR3 protein: CSAELATISTDTQYF; CDR3 DNA: TGCAGTGCCGAACTAGCGACCATAAGCACAGATACGCAGTATTTT
J gene: TRBJ1-5; V gene: TRBV6-5; D gene: -; clone size: few; CDR3 protein: CASSYFGGLNRNQPQHF; CDR3 DNA: TGTGCCAGCAGTTACTTTGGGGGGCTTAATCGCAATCAGCCCCAGCATTTT
J gene: TRBJ1-5; V gene: TRBV6-2/TRBV6-3; D gene: -; clone size: -; CDR3 protein: CASSYWPNQPQHF; CDR3 DNA: TGTGCCAGCAGTTACTGGCCGAATCAGCCCCAGCATTTT
J gene: TRBJ2-4; V gene: TRBV12-3/TRBV12-4; D gene: -; clone size: many; CDR3 protein: CASTQGSGKNIQYF; CDR3 DNA: TGTGCCAGCACCCAGGGCTCGGGCAAAAACATTCAGTACTTC
J gene: TRBJ1-5; V gene: TRBV24-1; D gene: -; clone size: few; CDR3 protein: CATSDSGPPGPQHF; CDR3 DNA: TGTGCCACCAGTGATTCAGGTCCCCCAGGGCCCCAGCATTTT
J gene: TRBJ2-1; V gene: TRBV12-3/TRBV12-4; D gene: TRBD2; clone size: -; CDR3 protein: CASTIGAGVTYNEQFF; CDR3 DNA: TGTGCCAGCACCATTGGGGCGGGAGTGACCTACAATGAGCAGTTCTTC
J gene: TRBJ1-1; V gene: TRBV12-3/TRBV12-4; D gene: -; clone size: -; CDR3 protein: CASSFASNTEAFF; CDR3 DNA: TGTGCCAGCAGTTTTGCGTCGAACACTGAAGCTTTCTTT
J gene: TRBJ2-3; V gene: TRBV15; D gene: -; clone size: many; CDR3 protein: CATSRDTGTDTQYF; CDR3 DNA: TGTGCCACCAGCAGAGACACCGGCACAGATACGCAGTATTTT
J gene: TRBJ1-1; V gene: TRBV9; D gene: TRBD1; clone size: -; CDR3 protein: CASSRRTGQNTEAFF; CDR3 DNA: TGTGCCAGCAGCAGACGGACAGGGCAGAACACTGAAGCTTTCTTT
J gene: TRBJ2-3; V gene: TRBV20-1; D gene: -; clone size: many; CDR3 protein: CSARRWGEGTDTQYF; CDR3 DNA: TGCAGTGCTAGGCGTTGGGGGGAGGGCACAGATACGCAGTATTTT
J gene: TRBJ2-7; V gene: TRBV18; D gene: TRBD1; clone size: -; CDR3 protein: CASSPPGYDRVHF; CDR3 DNA: TGTGCCAGCTCACCACCGGGTTATGACAGGGTGCACTTC
J gene: TRBJ2-1; V gene: TRBV9; D gene: TRBD2; clone size: many; CDR3 protein: CASSVASGTSDYNEQFF; CDR3 DNA: TGTGCCAGCAGCGTAGCCTCCGGGACTAGCGACTACAATGAGCAGTTCTTC
J gene: TRBJ2-3; V gene: TRBV7-9; D gene: TRBD2; clone size: few; CDR3 protein: CASSYGTSGIDTQYF; CDR3 DNA: TGTGCCAGCAGCTATGGGACTAGCGGGATAGATACGCAGTATTTT
J gene: TRBJ1-5; V gene: TRBV5-5; D gene: TRBD1; clone size: few; CDR3 protein: CASSSGQGADQPQHF; CDR3 DNA: TGTGCCAGCAGCTCGGGACAGGGGGCGGATCAGCCCCAGCATTTT
J gene: TRBJ2-2; V gene: TRBV5-1; D gene: TRBD1; clone size: few; CDR3 protein: CASSNLQDRVSYTGELFF; CDR3 DNA: TGCGCCAGCAGCAACCTTCAGGACAGGGTATCGTACACCGGGGAGCTGTTTTTT
J gene: TRBJ1-6; V gene: TRBV5-1; D gene: -; clone size: -; CDR3 protein: CASSFSDDSPLHF; CDR3 DNA: TGCGCCAGCAGCTTTTCAGATGATTCACCCCTCCACTTT
J gene: TRBJ1-2; V gene: TRBV5-1; D gene: -; clone size: few; CDR3 protein: CASSLEAEGGYTF; CDR3 DNA: TGCGCCAGCAGCTTGGAGGCGGAGGGTGGCTACACCTTC
J gene: TRBJ2-1; V gene: TRBV24-1; D gene: TRBD2; clone size: -; CDR3 protein: CATSEGGTSYNEQFF; CDR3 DNA: TGTGCCACCAGTGAAGGGGGGACTAGCTACAATGAGCAGTTCTTC
J gene: TRBJ1-5; V gene: TRBV5-6; D gene: TRBD1; clone size: -; CDR3 protein: CASSLEGGKPQHF; CDR3 DNA: TGTGCCAGCAGCTTGGAAGGGGGCAAGCCCCAGCATTTT
J gene: TRBJ2-1; V gene: TRBV12-3/TRBV12-4; D gene: TRBD2; clone size: -; CDR3 protein: CASSPRTSGKETQFF; CDR3 DNA: TGTGCCAGCAGTCCTCGGACTAGCGGGAAAGAGACCCAGTTCTTC
J gene: TRBJ1-2; V gene: TRBV20-1; D gene: -; clone size: -; CDR3 protein: CSASDGTNGYTF; CDR3 DNA: TGCAGTGCTAGCGATGGGACTAACGGCTACACCTTC
J gene: TRBJ1-1; V gene: TRBV7-8; D gene: TRBD1; clone size: few; CDR3 protein: CATNVWDRGTEAFF; CDR3 DNA: TGTGCCACAAACGTATGGGACAGGGGTACTGAAGCTTTCTTT
J gene: TRBJ1-4; V gene: TRBV4-2; D gene: -; clone size: many; CDR3 protein: CASSRGDSSNEKLFF; CDR3 DNA: TGTGCCAGCAGCCGGGGGGATTCCAGCAATGAAAAACTGTTTTTT